Listed here are 18 T cell receptor beta chains from one sample, sequenced in a study of cytomegalovirus exposure and HLA in healthy donors. The primer mix had 60 Vbeta and 13 Jbeta primers. Libraries were prepared by immunoSEQ multiplex PCR; TCRdb keeps only in-frame clonotypes and omits some of them. The sample contains some 61,000 clones, roughly four fifths of which appear only once. Input material: PBMCs. These receptors were collected from a human donor in good health.

This CDR3 reads CASSVLGGEETQYF. The CDR3 coding sequence is TGTGCCAGCAGTGTGTTAGGGGGGGAAGAGACCCAGTACTTC. The chain combines TRBV6-1 with TRBJ2-5, with D perhaps TRBD2 (7 bases). Germline V lookup: CDR1 MNHNS, CDR2 SASEGT. Trimming took off 4 bases at V and 3 bases at J, with 12 bases between the two ends. There are 14 residues in the CDR3.

The genes are TRBV27 and TRBJ2-7, with a tentative D call TRBD2 (6 bases). V lost 7 bases and J lost 1, with 14 bases in between. The CDR3 length is 14 residues. Germline CDR1 reads MNHEY; CDR2 reads SMNVEV (reference sequence). The CDR3 spells CASNEGGRSYEQYF. CDR3 nucleotides: TGTGCCAGCAACGAAGGAGGGAGGTCCTACGAGCAGTACTTC.

This sequence joins TRBV7-2 and TRBJ2-1; weak D call: TRBD2 (6 bases). Germline V gives CDR1 SGHTA, CDR2 FQGNSA. The CDR3 is made up of 15 amino acids. Trimming removed 7 bases from V and 9 bases from J, with 22 bases in between. For the CDR3, the DNA is TGTGCCAGCATCATGGAGGGGTTCCGGGGGAGTGAGCAGTTCTTC. As protein: CASIMEGFRGSEQFF.

Worth noting for this clone: The junction differs from germline at one of its ends, possibly a read error. This rearrangement joins TRBV7-9 to TRBJ1-1; D may be TRBD1 (6 bases). The CDR3 contains 12 residues. Germline V lookup: CDR1 SEHNR, CDR2 FQNEAQ (reference sequence). CDR3 sequence (DNA): TGTTCCAGCAGCTCGACAGGATACGAAGCTTTCTTT. This sequence encodes CSSSSTGYEAFF.

The chain employs TRBV5-1 and TRBJ2-5; possibly TRBD1 for D (6 bases). The DNA matches TRBJ2-7 better at its end, which makes the J call doubtful. In germline, CDR1 is SGHRS, CDR2 YFSETQ. This CDR3 has 13 residues. CDR3 sequence (DNA): TGCGCCAGTAGTAGGGACAAGGCCTACGAGCAGTACTTC. Residues: CASSRDKAYEQYF.

This clone has a single count. V and J are TRBV9 and TRBJ1-6; 10 nucleotides line up with TRBD1. The CDR3 has 16 residues. The trim removed 3 bases at V and 10 bases at J, leaving 10 bases unmatched. Germline lookup yields CDR1 SGDLS and CDR2 YYNGEE. In DNA form, the CDR3 reads TGTGCCAGCAGCGCATCCCCCGGGACAGGGGACTCACCCCTCCACTTT. Protein sequence: CASSASPGTGDSPLHF.

The DNA of the CDR3 is TGTGCCAGCAGCTATACCGGGACAGGCCTAAATTCACCCCTCCACTTT. Translation gives CASSYTGTGLNSPLHF. This chain uses TRBV7-9 with TRBJ1-6, with 8 bases aligning to TRBD1. Germline V gives CDR1 SEHNR, CDR2 FQNEAQ (reference sequence). V was pared by 4 bases and J by 7 bases, with 9 bases of the junction left unmatched. This CDR3 is 16 amino acids long.

This chain connects TRBV7-2 to TRBJ2-7, with 8 bases fitting TRBD2. The V gene end was trimmed by 2 bases and the J gene end by 3 bases; junction bases not matched to a gene: 6. Germline V gene lookup returns CDR1 SGHTA and CDR2 FQGNSA. The CDR3 totals 15 residues. The CDR3 nucleotides are TGTGCCAGCAGCTTATACGGGGGGGCCAACTACGAGCAGTACTTC. It encodes CASSLYGGANYEQYF.

The V call is TRBV10-3, the J call TRBJ1-5, with 7 bases identical to TRBD1. V shed 6 bases, J shed 2 bases, and the junction held 10 bases outside the gene matches. The germline CDR1 and CDR2 sequences are ENHRY and SYGVKD. The CDR3 covers 16 residues. This CDR3 reads CAISKDRSGGNQPQHF. In DNA form, the CDR3 reads TGTGCCATCAGCAAGGACAGGAGTGGAGGCAATCAGCCCCAGCATTTT.

The chain links TRBV5-1 to TRBJ1-1, with 8 positions matching TRBD1. V lost 7 bases and J lost 3; bases outside the gene matches: 5. CDR3 length: 13 residues. In germline, CDR1 is SGHRS, CDR2 YFSETQ. CDR3 sequence reads: CASGEQGDTEAFF. Here the CDR3 DNA reads TGCGCCAGCGGAGAACAGGGGGACACTGAAGCTTTCTTT.

The V and J genes are TRBV19 and TRBJ2-3, with D possibly being TRBD2 (7 bases). The CDR3 has 14 amino acids. V lost 5 bases to trimming and J lost 6 bases, with 15 bases between them. Germline lookup yields CDR1 LNHDA and CDR2 SQIVND (reference sequence). CDR3 sequence reads: CASSSRGGWDTQYF. The CDR3 nucleotides are TGTGCCAGTAGTTCTAGGGGGGGATGGGATACGCAGTATTTT. Filled out from reference TRBV19 and TRBJ2-3, the complete variable domain reads DGGITQSPKYLFRKEGQNVTLSCEQNLNHDAMYWYRQDPGQGLRLIYYSQIVNDFQKGDIAEGYSVSREKKESFPLTVTSAQKNPTAFYLCASSSRGGWDTQYFGPGTRLTVL.

This clone was observed once. V usage is TRBV11-3 and J usage is TRBJ2-3; D not resolved. V was cut by 6 bases and J by 2 bases, with 18 bases left in between. The CDR3 sequence is 16 residues long. Germline V lookup: CDR1 SGHNT, CDR2 YENEEA. The DNA for the CDR3 is TGTGCCAGCAGTTCCGAAAAAGCATCCCACACAGATACGCAGTATTTT. This codes for CASSSEKASHTDTQYF. Based on the CDR3 plus reference TRBV11-3 and TRBJ2-3, the full variable domain is EAGVVQSPRYKIIEKKQPVAFWCNPISGHNTLYWYLQNLGQGPELLIRYENEEAVDDSQLPKDRFSAERLKGVDSTLKIQPAELGDSAVYLCASSSEKASHTDTQYFGPGTRLTVL.

The chain has TRBV6-5 and TRBJ2-1, with D perhaps TRBD1 (5 bases). V lost 8 bases and J lost 2, with 13 bases in between. CDR3 length: 14 residues. Germline lookup yields CDR1 MNHEY and CDR2 SVGAGI. DNA of the CDR3: TGTGCCAGCTCCTGGACAAGCACCTACAATGAGCAGTTCTTC. This gives the protein CASSWTSTYNEQFF.

The rearrangement joins TRBV2 to TRBJ2-2, with 8 bases aligning to TRBD1. CDR1 and CDR2 from the germline V gene are SNHLY and FYNNEI. Trimming at V came to 5 bases and at J to 4 bases, leaving 9 bases not matched to a gene. The CDR3 totals 16 residues. The CDR3 loop reads CASSPGQGGTTGELFF. The CDR3 region has the DNA TGTGCCAGCAGTCCTGGACAGGGTGGGACCACCGGGGAGCTGTTTTTT.

This chain joins TRBV9 and TRBJ2-1, with a tentative D call TRBD2 (6 bases). V dropped 4 bases and J dropped 0 bases, with 11 bases sitting between them. There are 15 residues in the CDR3. Germline values: CDR1 SGDLS, CDR2 YYNGEE. The CDR3 sequence is CASSISGDSYNEQFF. The CDR3 nucleotides are TGTGCCAGCAGCATTAGCGGCGACTCCTACAATGAGCAGTTCTTC.

The chain recombines TRBV7-9 with TRBJ1-1; D perhaps matches TRBD1 (6 bases). CDR1 and CDR2 from the germline V gene are SEHNR and FQNEAQ (reference sequence). The V end lost 2 bases, the J end lost 3 bases, and 7 bases lay between the germline ends. This CDR3 comprises 13 residues. Written as DNA, the CDR3 is TGTGCCAGCAGCTTAACAGGGTACACTGAAGCTTTCTTT. Its protein is CASSLTGYTEAFF. Variable domain in full (rest from reference TRBV7-9 and TRBJ1-1): DTGVSQNPRHKITKRGQNVTFRCDPISEHNRLYWYRQTLGQGPEFLTYFQNEAQLEKSRLLSDRFSAERPKGSFSTLEIQRTEQGDSAMYLCASSLTGYTEAFFGQGTRLTVV.

V gene TRBV5-1 combines with J gene TRBJ2-3; no firm D call. The CDR3 covers 14 residues. Trimming left V 4 bases short and J 0 bases short, with 9 bases between. CDR1 and CDR2 (germline): SGHRS, YFSETQ. CDR3 loop: CASSLSESTDTQYF. In DNA form, the CDR3 reads TGCGCCAGCAGCCTCAGCGAGAGCACAGATACGCAGTATTTT.

The gene calls are TRBV9 and TRBJ2-7, with 12 positions matching TRBD1. J was trimmed by 4 bases and V by 0 bases; bases with no gene match: 2. Germline V gives CDR1 SGDLS, CDR2 YYNGEE. This CDR3 has 15 amino acids. CDR3 DNA sequence: TGTGCCAGCAGCGTAGAGGGACAGGGGGCGTACGAGCAGTACTTC. Translated: CASSVEGQGAYEQYF.